What follows are 17 T cell receptor beta chains derived from one specimen sequenced in a study of T cell repertoires in cytomegalovirus infection (dated by TCRdb to about 2019). Sequencing used an Illumina HiSeq 1500. The raw public reads went through TCRdb reprocessing: fastp at Q25, MiXCR clone calling, in-frame beta chains kept. Every CDR3 protein is listed once, alongside the most common genes and DNA of its rows. This sample lists 55,000 to 85,000 distinct CDR3 sequences; 3% to 4% were detected once. The top ten clones comprise around 21% of the sample. The sequenced sample was PBMCs. Every receptor here comes from a human donor in good health (CMV status not recorded). Some clones in this sample may be carry-over from other donors' samples.

This clonotype appeared many times. The chain carries TRBV4-3 and TRBJ2-1; 10 bases align to TRBD2. The trim removed 1 base at V and 7 bases at J, leaving 7 bases unmatched. The germline CDR1 and CDR2 sequences are LGHNA and YSLEER. This CDR3 is 16 amino acids long. The CDR3 is CASSQAPASGSNEQFF. DNA for the CDR3: TGCGCCAGCAGCCAAGCACCGGCTAGCGGGAGTAATGAGCAGTTCTTC.

This clonotype was found many times. The chain couples TRBV7-4 to TRBJ2-3, with D unclear. Per germline, CDR1 SGHVT and CDR2 SQSDAQ. The V end was cut by 1 base, the J end by 4 bases, with 3 bases between. This CDR3 comprises 12 residues. The CDR3: CASSLVPDTQYF. CDR3 DNA sequence: TGTGCCAGCAGCTTAGTCCCAGATACGCAGTATTTT.

In this sample, this clonotype turned up many times. J is TRBJ2-1 and V is TRBV4-1; 11 bases are shared with TRBD2. CDR1 MGHRA and CDR2 YSYEKL come from the germline V gene. V lost 2 bases, J lost 6 bases, and 12 bases stayed unmatched. This CDR3 has 18 amino acids. The CDR3 reads CASSQFATGTSGLNEQFF. The CDR3 DNA sequence: TGCGCCAGCAGCCAATTTGCGACCGGGACTAGCGGCCTCAATGAGCAGTTCTTC.

This clonotype was observed many times. The chain couples TRBV7-8 to TRBJ1-5; 7 bases fit TRBD1. This CDR3 comprises 16 residues. V was pared by 2 bases and J by 1 base, with 5 bases of the junction left unmatched. Germline lookup yields CDR1 SGHVS and CDR2 FQNEAQ. CDR3 DNA: TGTGCCAGCAGCTTACGGGGACAGTGGAGCAATCAGCCCCAGCATTTT. Protein: CASSLRGQWSNQPQHF.

The V and J genes are TRBV4-1 and TRBJ2-3; tentatively, D is TRBD1 or TRBD2 (5 bases each). The V and J ends lost 2 bases and 11 bases respectively, with 17 bases between them. CDR1 and CDR2 from the germline V gene are MGHRA and YSYEKL. The CDR3 covers 14 residues. The CDR3 bases are TGCGCCAGCAGCCAAACGCCGGGGCTTTACCGGCAGTATTTT. Translating gives CASSQTPGLYRQYF.

This clonotype was found a few times. The chain links TRBV7-8 to TRBJ2-7; D ambiguous. This CDR3 spans 17 amino acids. Per the germline V gene, CDR1 is SGHVS and CDR2 is FQNEAQ. V lost 1 base, J lost 0 bases, and 16 bases lay in between. CDR3 amino acids: CASSLELRSPSSYEQYF. CDR3 nucleotides: TGTGCCAGCAGCTTAGAATTGAGGTCTCCGAGCTCCTACGAGCAGTACTTC.

This clonotype has at least ten counts. This chain connects TRBV7-7 to TRBJ2-5, with D maybe TRBD1 (5 bases). V was shortened by 0 bases and J by 5 bases, with 10 bases between the two germline ends. Germline V gene sequence: CDR1 SSHAT, CDR2 FNYEAQ (reference sequence). The CDR3 spans 14 residues. Here the CDR3 DNA reads TGTGCCAGCAGCTTAGCTAAGGGGATCGAGACCCAGTACTTC. Its protein is CASSLAKGIETQYF.

This clonotype was counted ten times or more. The genes are TRBV7-9 and TRBJ2-4; 8 bases align to TRBD2. With 5 bases clipped from V and 0 bases from J, the junction kept 3 bases outside the gene matches. The CDR3 has 15 residues. The germline CDR1 and CDR2 sequences are SEHNR and FQNEAQ (reference sequence). The CDR3 nucleotides read TGTGCCAGCAGCCGGGAGGGTTTAGCCAAAAACATTCAGTACTTC. This sequence encodes CASSREGLAKNIQYF.

The sample holds many counts of this clonotype. The chain joins TRBV28 to TRBJ1-3; D is perhaps TRBD1 (6 bases). The CDR3 is 16 residues long. Looked up from germline, CDR1 is MDHEN and CDR2 is SYDVKM. With 1 base removed from V and 4 bases from J, the gap between germline ends came to 14 bases. The CDR3 here is CASSLSGQPGGNTIYF. The CDR3 DNA sequence: TGTGCCAGCAGTTTATCGGGACAACCGGGAGGAAACACCATATATTTT.

This clonotype appeared many times. The chain employs TRBV19 and TRBJ2-7, with D tentatively TRBD1 (5 bases). V was pared by 5 bases and J by 2 bases, with 10 bases between. Germline CDR1 reads LNHDA; CDR2 reads SQIVND (reference sequence). CDR3 length equals 13 residues. CDR3 sequence (DNA): TGTGCCAGTAGTCAACAAGGGGCCTACGAGCAGTACTTC. Residues: CASSQQGAYEQYF.

This clonotype was counted at least ten times. This chain uses TRBV12-3 or TRBV12-4 with TRBJ2-7, with D perhaps given as TRBD1 or TRBD2 (5 bases each). CDR3 length: 11 amino acids. The germline V and J ends were trimmed by 3 bases and 6 bases, with 6 bases remaining between them. CDR3 in amino acids: CASSFGGEQYF. Here the CDR3 DNA reads TGTGCCAGCAGTTTTGGGGGCGAGCAGTACTTC.

This clonotype has ten or more counts. The rearrangement joins TRBV7-2 to TRBJ1-1, with 10 nucleotides matching TRBD1. CDR3 length: 15 amino acids. The junction had 7 bases not matched to a gene; V was cut back by 5 bases and J by 4 bases. The germline gives CDR1 SGHTA, CDR2 FQGNSA. The CDR3 DNA follows: TGTGCCAGCAGCCAACGGACAGGGGGGCTCACTGAAGCTTTCTTT. Residues: CASSQRTGGLTEAFF.

This clonotype was seen ten or more times. The chain combines TRBV7-2 with TRBJ2-7; the D call may be TRBD1 or TRBD2 (5 bases each). This CDR3 comprises 13 residues. Germline assignment: CDR1 SGHTA and CDR2 FQGNSA. Trimming shortened V by 1 base and J by 6 bases, and 10 bases separated the two germline ends. In DNA form, the CDR3 reads TGTGCCAGCAGCTTAGTAGCCGGGGCCGAGCAGTACTTC. Amino acids: CASSLVAGAEQYF.

This clonotype was observed at least ten times. The CDR3 is CASSLSPGHSGTEAFF. For the CDR3, the DNA is TGTGCCAGCAGCTTATCTCCTGGACACAGCGGCACTGAAGCTTTCTTT. V gene TRBV7-2 combines with J gene TRBJ1-1; a possible D gene is TRBD1 (5 bases). Germline V gene sequence: CDR1 SGHTA, CDR2 FQGNSA. CDR3 length: 16 residues. Deletions cut 2 bases from V and 4 bases from J, with 17 bases between.

This clonotype was seen at least ten times. The chain combines TRBV12-3 or TRBV12-4 with TRBJ2-1, with D perhaps TRBD2 (7 bases). The CDR3 totals 13 residues. Trimming left V 7 bases short and J 9 bases short, with 16 bases between. The CDR3 reads CASTFGGPGEQFF. Here the CDR3 DNA reads TGTGCCAGCACCTTCGGGGGGCCGGGTGAGCAGTTCTTC.

This clonotype was seen repeatedly, ten times or more. This chain links TRBV4-1 with TRBJ2-5; D remains unclear. V lost 1 base and J 2 bases, leaving 8 bases between the germline ends. CDR3 length: 14 residues. Looked up from germline, CDR1 is MGHRA and CDR2 is YSYEKL. CDR3 in amino acids: CASSQGLGQETQYF. The CDR3 nucleotides are TGCGCCAGCAGCCAAGGTCTAGGTCAAGAGACCCAGTACTTC.

This clonotype showed up many times. The chain couples TRBV7-6 to TRBJ2-2; maybe TRBD2 (6 bases). The V and J ends lost 5 bases and 9 bases respectively, with 16 bases between them. Germline V gene sequence: CDR1 SGHVS, CDR2 FNYEAQ. This CDR3 is built from 14 residues. The CDR3 DNA follows: TGTGCCAGCAGCCCCTACGGGAGTTCCAGGGAGCTGTTTTTT. It encodes CASSPYGSSRELFF.